Listed below are T cell receptor beta chains from one sample, sequenced in a study of T-cell reconstitution after alpha-beta-depleted transplantation in children. TCRdb itself ran the PCR reads through MiXCR, one entry per CDR3 protein. The sample holds 200,000 to 250,000 distinct CDR3 sequences, roughly a tenth seen once. Sequencing was performed on PBMCs, taken before TCRalphabeta/CD19-depleted stem cell transplant. Receptor source: a child less than two years old with acute myeloid leukemia, due to receive a stem cell transplant. Both conserved end residues are part of each CDR3. D genes are given only for firm matches. Clone size appears in some rows only: once, few, many, or a class for an expanded clone.

V	J	D	size	DNA	CDR3
TRBV10-1	TRBJ2-1	TRBD2	many	TGCGCCAGCTCTCCCGGACTAGCGGGAGAGGTTGAGCAGTTCTTC	CASSPGLAGEVEQFF
TRBV28	TRBJ2-1	-	many	TGTGCCAGCAGTTCGACGGCAGACAGCTCCTACAATGAGCAGTTCTTC	CASSSTADSSYNEQFF
TRBV7-9	TRBJ1-2	-	few	TGTGCCGGCGTTGGGGACACACACCACTATGGCTACACCTTC	CAGVGDTHHYGYTF
TRBV25-1	TRBJ2-2	TRBD1	once	TGTGCCAGCAGTGATACTGGGGCAGGGGGCACCGGGGAGCTGTTTTTT	CASSDTGAGGTGELFF
TRBV29-1	TRBJ2-6	TRBD2	-	TGCAGAGTTGAAGCGGGGACTGGGGCCAACGTCCTGACTTTC	CRVEAGTGANVLTF
TRBV29-1	TRBJ2-1	TRBD1	few	TGCAGCGTCGGGACAGGGGACGGTGAGCAGTTCTTC	CSVGTGDGEQFF
TRBV7-2	TRBJ2-7	-	many	TGTGCCAGCAGCTTAAGGAGAGGGGGAGGGCCCCGCTACGAGCAGTACTTC	CASSLRRGGGPRYEQYF
TRBV20-1	TRBJ2-3	TRBD2	few	TGCAGTGCTAGAGCGACCTGGTACGGACTAGCGGGAGAGGGGGATACGCAGTATTTT	CSARATWYGLAGEGDTQYF
TRBV12-3/TRBV12-4	TRBJ2-1	-	many	TGTGCCAGCAGCGCGGCGCTGGAGGTAAATGAGCAGTTCTTC	CASSAALEVNEQFF
TRBV7-6	TRBJ2-1	TRBD2	many	TGTGCCAGCAGCTTAGTTCTAGCGGGAGTCGGCTCCTACAATGAGCAGTTCTTC	CASSLVLAGVGSYNEQFF
TRBV11-2	TRBJ2-1	TRBD2	many	TGTGCCAGCAGCTCCGGACTAGCGGGAGGCTTCTACAATGAGCAGTTCTTC	CASSSGLAGGFYNEQFF
TRBV28	TRBJ2-3	TRBD2	few	TGTGCCAGCAGTTCCCCGGGGGGGAAATCAGATACGCAGTATTTT	CASSSPGGKSDTQYF
TRBV5-5	TRBJ1-6	-	many	TGTGCCAGCAGCCCCTATTCGGGAGCCTCACCCCTCCACTTT	CASSPYSGASPLHF
TRBV7-2	TRBJ2-3	TRBD1	many	TGTGCCAGCAGCTTAGGGACAGGGGGGTACGCGCAGTATTTT	CASSLGTGGYAQYF
TRBV2	TRBJ2-3	-	medium-sized	TGTGCCAGCAGTGAATTCACAGATACGCAGTATTTT	CASSEFTDTQYF
TRBV15	TRBJ1-5	-	many	TGTGCCACCTCGAAGGGTGGCCAGCCCCAGCATTTT	CATSKGGQPQHF
TRBV20-1	TRBJ2-3	-	many	TGCAGTGCTAGCCTAGTTTCCACAGATACGCAGTATTTT	CSASLVSTDTQYF
TRBV7-8	TRBJ1-5	-	many	TGTGCCAGCAGTCAGAGGATCTGGGGAAATCAGCCCCAGCATTTT	CASSQRIWGNQPQHF
TRBV7-8	TRBJ2-1	TRBD2	many	TGTGCCAGCAGCTCTAGCGGGAGAGACTACAATGAGCAGTTCTTC	CASSSSGRDYNEQFF
TRBV10-2	TRBJ2-7	-	many	TGCGCCAGCAGTGAGAACAGGTACTCCTACGAGCAGTACTTC	CASSENRYSYEQYF
TRBV27	TRBJ1-1	-	many	TGTGCCAGCAGTTTCTTTAGAGGGGAGGCTGAAGCTTTCTTT	CASSFFRGEAEAFF
TRBV7-7	TRBJ2-6	-	-	TGTGCCAGCATAAGAGCCAACTCTGGGGCCAACGTCCTGACTTTC	CASIRANSGANVLTF
TRBV30	TRBJ1-1	-	many	TGTGCCTGGAGGCCCCCGAAGGGAACTGAAGCTTTCTTT	CAWRPPKGTEAFF
TRBV5-5	TRBJ2-3	-	many	TGTGCCAGCAGCCGGCCGGAGACAGCAGATACGCAGTATTTT	CASSRPETADTQYF
TRBV7-9	TRBJ1-1	TRBD1	many	TGTGCCAGCAGCTGGGACAGGGCCACTGAAGCTTTCTTT	CASSWDRATEAFF
TRBV7-1	TRBJ2-7	-	many	TGTGCCAGCAGCTCGGACTCGGGTTCCTACGAGCAGTACTTC	CASSSDSGSYEQYF
TRBV15	TRBJ2-3	-	few	TGTGCCACCAGCCCCGGCTCCAGTTCTAGCACAGATACGCAGTATTTT	CATSPGSSSSTDTQYF
TRBV13	TRBJ2-7	-	many	TGTGCCAGCAGCTTAAGTAGGTCCTCCGACGAGCAGTACTTC	CASSLSRSSDEQYF
TRBV24-1	TRBJ1-2	TRBD1	-	TGTGCCACCAGTGCTTACAGGGGGCGAGGCTACACCTTC	CATSAYRGRGYTF
TRBV20-1	TRBJ1-5	-	many	TGCAGTGCCGCTGGCCAAAGCAATCAGCCCCAGCATTTT	CSAAGQSNQPQHF
TRBV12-3/TRBV12-4	TRBJ1-5	TRBD1	many	TGTGCCAGCAGTTTGAATCTTGTGACAGGGACCTCGAGGGCCAGGCAGCCCCAGCATTTT	CASSLNLVTGTSRARQPQHF
TRBV7-9	TRBJ2-7	TRBD2	many	TGTGCCAGCAGCTTGGTGGGGACTAGCGGATCCTACGAGCAGTACTTC	CASSLVGTSGSYEQYF
TRBV9	TRBJ1-5	-	many	TGTGCCAGCAGCGTAGGTGGGGCGAACAATCAGCCCCAGCATTTT	CASSVGGANNQPQHF
TRBV19	TRBJ2-5	-	many	TGTGCCAGTAGTATGGAGGGGAGGCAGACCCAGTACTTC	CASSMEGRQTQYF
TRBV5-1	TRBJ1-1	-	-	TGCGCCAGCAGCCGGGGGGTGGGGAACACTGAAGCTTTCTTT	CASSRGVGNTEAFF
TRBV5-1	TRBJ2-3	TRBD2	-	TGCGCCAGCAGCCCGGGACTAGCGGGAGATACGCGGTATTTT	CASSPGLAGDTRYF
TRBV4-3	TRBJ2-2	TRBD2	many	TGCGCCAGCAGCCTGAGTTCTAGCGGGATTGACGGCGGGGAGCTGTTTTTT	CASSLSSSGIDGGELFF
TRBV7-9	TRBJ1-5	TRBD1	many	TGTGCCAGCAGCCAATGGACAGGGTTCGATCAGCCCCAGCATTTT	CASSQWTGFDQPQHF
TRBV7-8	TRBJ1-2	-	many	TGTGCCAGCAGCTCGGCCAAGACAAGTAACTATGGCTACACCTTC	CASSSAKTSNYGYTF
TRBV11-3	TRBJ2-7	-	few	TGTGCCAGCAGTCCGGAACAGGGTTTGGGGGAGCAGTACTTC	CASSPEQGLGEQYF
TRBV28	TRBJ2-7	TRBD1	many	TGTGCCAGCAGTTCCCCCGGACAGGACCTGTCCTACGAGCAGTACTTC	CASSSPGQDLSYEQYF
TRBV20-1	TRBJ2-3	TRBD1	many	TGCAGTGCTAGCACGACAGGGGTTAGCACAGATACGCAGTATTTT	CSASTTGVSTDTQYF
TRBV5-1	TRBJ2-3	-	many	TGCGCCAGCAGCTTGGCTCCTACTAGATGGGAACGGGCAGATACGCAGTATTTT	CASSLAPTRWERADTQYF
TRBV9	TRBJ2-5	-	-	TGTGCCAGCAGCGTAGTTAGCCAAGAGACCCAGTACTTC	CASSVVSQETQYF
TRBV12-3/TRBV12-4	TRBJ2-7	TRBD1	many	TGTGCCAGCAGCCACAGGGGGCGAGACTACGAGCAGTACTTC	CASSHRGRDYEQYF
TRBV24-1	TRBJ2-1	-	many	TGTGCCACCAGTGACCCCAGGAGTGAGCAGTTCTTC	CATSDPRSEQFF
TRBV10-3	TRBJ1-1	-	many	TGTGCCATCAGCGGCGGACAGCCGGATGAAGCTTTCTTT	CAISGGQPDEAFF
TRBV28	TRBJ2-7	-	few	TGTGCCAGCAGTTTCTCCAGGGTAACCTACGAGCAGTACTTC	CASSFSRVTYEQYF
TRBV20-1	TRBJ2-7	-	-	TGCAGTGCTATCCCACCGACCCCTCCCTACGAGCAGTACTTC	CSAIPPTPPYEQYF
TRBV7-6	TRBJ2-7	-	many	TGTGCCAGCAGCTTAAAGACCGGGACGTCGAACGAGCAGTACTTC	CASSLKTGTSNEQYF
TRBV18	TRBJ1-4	-	-	TGTGCCAGCTCACCATTCGAAACTAATGAAAAACTGTTTTTT	CASSPFETNEKLFF
TRBV20-1	TRBJ2-3	-	many	TGCAGTGCTAGAGGGGGGTCAGATACGCAGTATTTT	CSARGGSDTQYF